The present TCR beta chain was sequenced within a study of T cells after yellow fever vaccination. This clonotype showed up just a few times. TCRdb ran MiXCR on the 5' RACE reads and lists one entry per CDR3 protein. Of hundreds of thousands of distinct CDR3 sequences in the sample, around 6.4% were seen once. With 5 bases removed from V and 9 bases from J, the gap between germline ends came to 17 bases. The CDR3 loop spans 15 amino acids. Germline V gene sequence: CDR1 MNHEY, CDR2 SMNVEV (reference sequence). This chain connects TRBV27 to TRBJ1-6; the D gene is possibly TRBD1 (5 bases). The sequence was collected from a young man who received the YFV17D yellow fever vaccine. The sample here was PBMCs, taken 5 days after the yellow fever booster vaccination. In DNA form, the CDR3 reads TGTGCCAGCAGTCCGGAGGCAGGGTGGGTTTCACCCCTCCACTTT. Protein: CASSPEAGWVSPLHF.